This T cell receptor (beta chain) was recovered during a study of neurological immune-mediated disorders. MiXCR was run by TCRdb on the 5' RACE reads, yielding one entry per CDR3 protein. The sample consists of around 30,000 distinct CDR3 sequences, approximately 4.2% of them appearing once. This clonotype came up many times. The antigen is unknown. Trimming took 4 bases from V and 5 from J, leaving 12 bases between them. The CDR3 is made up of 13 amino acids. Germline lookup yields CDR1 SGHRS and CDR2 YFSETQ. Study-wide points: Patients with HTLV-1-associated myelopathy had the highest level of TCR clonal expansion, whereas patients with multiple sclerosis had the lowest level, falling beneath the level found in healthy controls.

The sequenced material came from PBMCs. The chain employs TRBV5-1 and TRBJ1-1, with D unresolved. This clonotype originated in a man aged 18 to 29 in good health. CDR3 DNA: TGCGCCAGCAGCGAGGACCCGAGTACTGAAGCTTTCTTT. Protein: CASSEDPSTEAFF.